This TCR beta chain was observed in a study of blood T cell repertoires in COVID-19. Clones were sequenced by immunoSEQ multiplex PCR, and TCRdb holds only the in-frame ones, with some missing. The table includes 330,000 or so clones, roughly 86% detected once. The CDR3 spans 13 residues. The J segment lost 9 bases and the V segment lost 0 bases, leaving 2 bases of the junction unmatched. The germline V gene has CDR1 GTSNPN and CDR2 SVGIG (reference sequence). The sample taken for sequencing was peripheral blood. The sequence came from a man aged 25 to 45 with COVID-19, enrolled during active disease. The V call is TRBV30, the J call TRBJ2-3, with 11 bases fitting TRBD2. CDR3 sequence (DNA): TGTGCCTGGAGTGTCGGGACTAGCGGAACGCAGTATTTT. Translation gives CAWSVGTSGTQYF.